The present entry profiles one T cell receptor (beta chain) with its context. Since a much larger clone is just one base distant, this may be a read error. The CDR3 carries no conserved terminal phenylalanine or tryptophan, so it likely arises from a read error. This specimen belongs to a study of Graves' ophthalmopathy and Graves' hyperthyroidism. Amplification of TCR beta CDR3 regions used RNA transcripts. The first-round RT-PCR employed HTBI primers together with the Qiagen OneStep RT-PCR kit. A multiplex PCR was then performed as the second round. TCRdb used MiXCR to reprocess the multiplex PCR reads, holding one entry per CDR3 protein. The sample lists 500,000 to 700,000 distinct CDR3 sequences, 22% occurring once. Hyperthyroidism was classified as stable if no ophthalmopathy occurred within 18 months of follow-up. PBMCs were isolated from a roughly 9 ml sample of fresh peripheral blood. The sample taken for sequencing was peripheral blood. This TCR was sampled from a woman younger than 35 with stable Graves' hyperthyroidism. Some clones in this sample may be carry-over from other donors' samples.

CDR3 DNA: TGTGCCAGCAGCGACATGGGGAGGAACACCATATATGTT. Translated: CASSDMGRNTIYV. The gene calls are TRBV12-3 or TRBV12-4 and TRBJ1-3; D remains unclear. The V end lost 6 bases, the J end lost 7 bases, and 13 bases lay between the germline ends. The CDR3 covers 13 residues.